The rows below give T cell receptor beta chains drawn from one sample of a study of cytomegalovirus exposure and HLA in healthy donors. The data were produced by immunoSEQ multiplex PCR, yet TCRdb's version contains in-frame clones alone and is incomplete. The repertoire has approximately 90,000 clones, about 63% of them found once; the top ten carry roughly 6.8%. The specimen sequenced was PBMCs. These receptors originate from a woman aged 30 to 39 in good health and CMV-seronegative. Each CDR3 is given with its conserved first and last residue. Each record gives: J gene, V gene, CDR3 protein.

>TRBJ1-5|TRBV2
CASRDRGLAQPQHF
>TRBJ1-1|TRBV29-1
CSVGAGQVEAFF
>TRBJ1-6|TRBV5-1
CASSSHRVGDINSPLHF
>TRBJ2-5|TRBV5-1
CASSLAGHKQETQYF
>TRBJ2-3|TRBV10-3
CAISEHGMSSTDTQYF
>TRBJ1-4|TRBV6-5
CASRLLRGENEKLFF
>TRBJ2-3|TRBV6-5
CASRGAGGRPDTQYF
>TRBJ2-2|TRBV14
CASSHLAEGPHGELFF
>TRBJ2-7|TRBV10-1
CASDSFGWRRGHEQYF
>TRBJ1-1|TRBV9
CASSPGQGPTEAFF